This paragraph reports one T cell receptor (beta chain). Other nucleotide sequences in the sample specify the same CDR3. The data originate from a study of blood T cell repertoires in COVID-19. Across the whole study: Nucleic acid was either cDNA or gDNA, and it came from T cells, B-cell-depleted T cells, or PBMCs.

In germline, CDR1 is KGHSH, CDR2 LQKENI. CDR3 length: 13 amino acids. The germline V and J ends were trimmed by 1 base and 6 bases, with 8 bases remaining between them. TCRdb's copy holds only in-frame clones and misses some; the assay was immunoSEQ multiplex PCR. Altogether fewer than 500,000 clones are present, 80% to 90% being singletons, with the ten largest covering 0.8% to 0.9%. This clonotype originated in a man younger than 35 with COVID-19, enrolled during active disease. The specimen sequenced was peripheral blood. The rearrangement links TRBV18 to TRBJ2-3; tentative D call: TRBD1 (5 bases). CDR3 nucleotide sequence: TGTGCCAGCTCACCACAAAGGGGTGATACGCAGTATTTT. It specifies CASSPQRGDTQYF.